Listed below are T cell receptor beta chains from one sample, sequenced in a study of CD8 T cells in ankylosing spondylitis. MiXCR was run by TCRdb on the 5' RACE reads, yielding one entry per CDR3 protein. This repertoire shows about 700,000 distinct CDR3 sequences, under 20% found once; its top ten account for 15% to 20%. Sequencing was done on a sample of blood, either unsorted or a sorted T cell fraction (not recorded which). These receptors originate from a male donor with ankylosing spondylitis. CDR3s include the opening cysteine and the closing phenylalanine or tryptophan. Fields, in order: V gene, D gene, CDR3 length, clone size, J gene, CDR3 protein, CDR3 DNA. The D gene is left open where the match is weak. Clone size is not always given. Where it is, it says once, few, many or a class for expanded clones.

v_gene: TRBV7-9
d_gene: TRBD1
len: 17
abundance: few
j_gene: TRBJ1-1
CDR3aa: CASSLVVAGGADTEAFF
CDR3nt: TGTGCCAGCAGCTTAGTTGTCGCAGGGGGCGCCGACACTGAAGCTTTCTTT

v_gene: TRBV6-1
d_gene: -
len: 14
abundance: -
j_gene: TRBJ1-2
CDR3aa: CASSDLTLNYGYTF
CDR3nt: TGTGCCAGCAGTGATCTGACCCTTAACTATGGCTACACCTTC

v_gene: TRBV7-8
d_gene: -
len: 16
abundance: few
j_gene: TRBJ1-1
CDR3aa: CASSFSPDGTNTEAFF
CDR3nt: TGTGCCAGCAGCTTTTCCCCGGACGGCACTAACACTGAAGCTTTCTTT

v_gene: TRBV7-3
d_gene: -
len: 12
abundance: -
j_gene: TRBJ2-3
CDR3aa: CASGEGADTQYF
CDR3nt: TGTGCCAGCGGGGAGGGGGCAGATACGCAGTATTTT

v_gene: TRBV7-8
d_gene: TRBD2
len: 16
abundance: -
j_gene: TRBJ2-3
CDR3aa: CASSLVLAGMPDTQYF
CDR3nt: TGTGCCAGCAGCTTAGTCCTAGCGGGTATGCCAGATACGCAGTATTTT

v_gene: TRBV5-1
d_gene: -
len: 14
abundance: few
j_gene: TRBJ2-5
CDR3aa: CASSLDPVPETQYF
CDR3nt: TGCGCCAGCAGCTTGGATCCAGTTCCAGAGACCCAGTACTTC

v_gene: TRBV20-1
d_gene: -
len: 14
abundance: few
j_gene: TRBJ1-5
CDR3aa: CSAQFQANNQPQHF
CDR3nt: TGCAGTGCCCAGTTTCAGGCGAACAATCAGCCCCAGCATTTT

v_gene: TRBV5-1
d_gene: TRBD1
len: 14
abundance: -
j_gene: TRBJ1-1
CDR3aa: CASRRQGTNTEAFF
CDR3nt: TGCGCCAGCAGGCGACAGGGGACGAACACTGAAGCTTTCTTT

v_gene: TRBV6-5
d_gene: -
len: 15
abundance: few
j_gene: TRBJ2-3
CDR3aa: CASSYSGRSTDTQYF
CDR3nt: TGTGCCAGCAGTTACTCGGGCCGGAGCACAGATACGCAGTATTTT

v_gene: TRBV15
d_gene: -
len: 14
abundance: -
j_gene: TRBJ2-5
CDR3aa: CATSRENQGETQYF
CDR3nt: TGTGCCACCAGCAGAGAAAACCAGGGAGAGACCCAGTACTTC

v_gene: TRBV15
d_gene: -
len: 14
abundance: -
j_gene: TRBJ2-5
CDR3aa: CATSRGGAGETQYF
CDR3nt: TGTGCCACCAGCAGAGGTGGGGCCGGGGAGACCCAGTACTTC

v_gene: TRBV7-3
d_gene: TRBD2
len: 17
abundance: -
j_gene: TRBJ2-1
CDR3aa: CASSLWVAGGVVNEQFF
CDR3nt: TGTGCCAGCAGCTTATGGGTAGCGGGGGGGGTAGTGAATGAGCAGTTCTTC

v_gene: TRBV20-1
d_gene: -
len: 11
abundance: -
j_gene: TRBJ1-1
CDR3aa: CSATAGTEAFF
CDR3nt: TGCAGTGCTACGGCGGGGACTGAAGCTTTCTTT

v_gene: TRBV29-1
d_gene: -
len: 13
abundance: many
j_gene: TRBJ2-1
CDR3aa: CSVASGSYNEQFF
CDR3nt: TGCAGCGTTGCGAGCGGTTCCTACAATGAGCAGTTCTTC

v_gene: TRBV30
d_gene: -
len: 14
abundance: -
j_gene: TRBJ2-2
CDR3aa: CAWTKTSPTGELFF
CDR3nt: TGTGCCTGGACCAAGACTAGTCCAACCGGGGAGCTGTTTTTT

v_gene: TRBV4-3
d_gene: -
len: 17
abundance: few
j_gene: TRBJ1-4
CDR3aa: CASSQDPKVSWDEKLFF
CDR3nt: TGCGCCAGCAGCCAAGATCCGAAGGTATCTTGGGATGAGAAACTGTTTTTT

v_gene: TRBV28
d_gene: -
len: 17
abundance: -
j_gene: TRBJ1-5
CDR3aa: CASSSPASGGGNQPQHF
CDR3nt: TGTGCCAGCAGTTCTCCCGCCTCGGGGGGTGGCAATCAGCCCCAGCATTTT

v_gene: TRBV11-2
d_gene: -
len: 14
abundance: once
j_gene: TRBJ2-7
CDR3aa: CASSPGGQHYEQYF
CDR3nt: TGTGCCAGCAGCCCAGGGGGGCAGCACTACGAGCAGTACTTC

v_gene: TRBV9
d_gene: TRBD2
len: 18
abundance: few
j_gene: TRBJ2-1
CDR3aa: CASSVYGGRALSYNEQFF
CDR3nt: TGTGCCAGCAGCGTATATGGCGGGAGGGCCCTTTCCTACAATGAGCAGTTCTTC

v_gene: TRBV20-1
d_gene: -
len: 15
abundance: few
j_gene: TRBJ2-3
CDR3aa: CSASGPEGPQDTQYF
CDR3nt: TGCAGTGCTAGTGGGCCAGAGGGCCCCCAAGATACGCAGTATTTT

v_gene: TRBV20-1
d_gene: TRBD2
len: 14
abundance: -
j_gene: TRBJ2-3
CDR3aa: CSAHTSGRGNTQYF
CDR3nt: TGCAGTGCTCATACTAGCGGGAGGGGAAATACGCAGTATTTT

v_gene: TRBV20-1
d_gene: -
len: 11
abundance: few
j_gene: TRBJ2-5
CDR3aa: CSASKSGTQYF
CDR3nt: TGCAGTGCTAGTAAATCTGGGACCCAGTACTTC

v_gene: TRBV15
d_gene: TRBD2
len: 14
abundance: few
j_gene: TRBJ2-1
CDR3aa: CATSRVLAGHEQFF
CDR3nt: TGTGCCACCAGCAGAGTACTAGCGGGGCATGAGCAGTTCTTC

v_gene: TRBV6-1
d_gene: -
len: 14
abundance: -
j_gene: TRBJ1-2
CDR3aa: CASRLGGGDYGYTF
CDR3nt: TGTGCCAGCAGGCTAGGGGGGGGCGACTATGGCTACACCTTC

v_gene: TRBV11-2
d_gene: -
len: 17
abundance: -
j_gene: TRBJ1-4
CDR3aa: CASSLDGSSSILEKLFF
CDR3nt: TGTGCCAGCAGCTTAGATGGCAGCTCCTCGATCCTGGAAAAACTGTTTTTT

v_gene: TRBV14
d_gene: TRBD2
len: 15
abundance: -
j_gene: TRBJ2-3
CDR3aa: CASSQLAGAADTQYF
CDR3nt: TGTGCCAGCAGCCAACTAGCGGGGGCGGCAGATACGCAGTATTTT

v_gene: TRBV20-1
d_gene: -
len: 12
abundance: -
j_gene: TRBJ2-4
CDR3aa: CSASGGKNIQYF
CDR3nt: TGCAGTGCTAGTGGGGGCAAAAACATTCAGTACTTC

v_gene: TRBV15
d_gene: -
len: 16
abundance: few
j_gene: TRBJ1-1
CDR3aa: CATSREGSRGGTEAFF
CDR3nt: TGTGCCACCAGCAGAGAGGGATCCCGCGGGGGCACTGAAGCTTTCTTT